A selection of T cell receptor beta chains follows, all from one sample in a study of cytomegalovirus exposure and HLA in healthy donors. Here immunoSEQ multiplex PCR was the method, and the copy in TCRdb shows in-frame clones only, minus some. Of a few hundred thousand clones in the sample, around 90% were seen once. Sequencing used PBMCs. The source of these receptors is a woman younger than 30 in good health and CMV-seronegative. The CDR3 runs from the conserved cysteine through the conserved F or W. D genes are given only for firm matches. Size tells how often a clone was seen (once, few, many) or the class of an expanded clone, and some rows leave it out.

j_call clone_size cdr3_length d_call v_call cdr3_aa cdr3_nt
TRBJ1-5 - 14 - TRBV11-2 CASSLDRSVQPQHF TGTGCCAGCAGCCTCGACAGATCGGTTCAGCCCCAGCATTTT
TRBJ1-4 - 17 TRBD1 TRBV19 CASSASPWTGGFEKLFF TGTGCCAGTAGTGCGTCACCGTGGACAGGGGGCTTTGAAAAACTGTTTTTT
TRBJ1-1 - 13 - TRBV29-1 CSARGRDYTEAFF TGCAGCGCCCGAGGACGGGATTACACTGAAGCTTTCTTT
TRBJ1-3 - 15 TRBD1 TRBV28 CASSSLQGSGNTIYF TGTGCCAGCAGTTCCCTACAGGGGTCTGGAAACACCATATATTTT
TRBJ1-5 - 14 TRBD1 TRBV27 CASSLSGTGQPQHF TGTGCCAGCAGTTTATCCGGGACAGGGCAGCCCCAGCATTTT
TRBJ2-7 - 14 - TRBV18 CASSPPSGAYEQYF TGTGCCAGCTCACCACCTTCGGGGGCCTACGAGCAGTACTTC
TRBJ1-2 - 14 - TRBV5-1 CASSLGTEGDGYTF TGCGCCAGCAGCTTGGGGACTGAGGGCGATGGCTACACCTTC
TRBJ2-3 - 19 TRBD2 TRBV18 CASSPPVVRAGRGTDTQYF TGTGCCAGCTCACCACCGGTGGTTCGAGCGGGGAGAGGTACAGATACGCAGTATTTT
TRBJ1-5 - 14 - TRBV30 CAWSDLMGGQPQHF TGTGCCTGGAGTGACCTAATGGGGGGTCAGCCCCAGCATTTT
TRBJ2-1 once 13 - TRBV2 CASDRQIYNEQFF TGTGCCAGCGACCGACAGATCTACAATGAGCAGTTCTTC
TRBJ2-7 - 13 TRBD1 TRBV7-3 CASSFQQGNEQYF TGTGCCAGCAGCTTTCAACAGGGGAACGAGCAGTACTTC
TRBJ2-2 - 14 TRBD1 TRBV6-6 CAIKDRGLEGELFF TGTGCCATCAAAGACAGGGGGTTGGAAGGGGAGCTGTTTTTT
TRBJ1-6 - 17 TRBD1 TRBV7-9 CASSRQETGDYNSPLHF TGTGCCAGCAGCCGGCAGGAGACAGGGGACTATAATTCACCCCTCCACTTT
TRBJ2-1 - 15 TRBD1 TRBV28 CASRKTGTGYNEQFF TGTGCCAGCAGGAAGACCGGGACAGGATACAATGAGCAGTTCTTC
TRBJ1-6 - 14 - TRBV27 CASSFRGTNSPLHF TGTGCCAGCAGTTTTCGGGGGACGAATTCACCCCTCCACTTT
TRBJ2-1 - 12 - TRBV7-2 CASSLAAGEQFF TGTGCCAGCAGCTTAGCTGCAGGTGAGCAGTTCTTC
TRBJ2-1 - 16 TRBD2 TRBV7-8 CASSPLGTSGSNEQFF TGTGCCAGCAGCCCTTTGGGGACTAGCGGGAGCAATGAGCAGTTCTTC
TRBJ2-2 - 15 - TRBV19 CASSIPGSNTGELFF TGTGCCAGTAGTATCCCAGGGTCGAACACCGGGGAGCTGTTTTTT
TRBJ1-1 - 15 TRBD1 TRBV7-3 CASSKTGIGNTEAFF TGTGCCAGCAGCAAGACAGGGATTGGGAACACTGAAGCTTTCTTT
TRBJ1-1 - 13 - TRBV27 CASSLYRGTEAFF TGTGCCAGCAGTTTATACCGGGGCACTGAAGCTTTCTTT
TRBJ2-1 - 15 TRBD2 TRBV29-1 CSVAPASGGAHEQFF TGCAGCGTTGCCCCCGCTAGCGGGGGGGCTCATGAGCAGTTCTTC
TRBJ1-2 - 15 - TRBV6-5 CASSPTLDRARWSTF TGTGCCAGCAGCCCGACGTTGGACAGAGCTCGGTGGAGCACCTTC
TRBJ1-1 - 15 - TRBV6-6 CASSDPFEGGTEAFF TGTGCCAGCAGTGACCCCTTCGAGGGTGGCACTGAAGCTTTCTTT
TRBJ1-5 few 15 TRBD1 TRBV4-3 CASSPTGDGNQPQHF TGCGCCAGCAGCCCGACAGGGGATGGCAATCAGCCCCAGCATTTT
TRBJ1-2 - 11 - TRBV20-1 CSAPELYGYTF TGCAGTGCTCCCGAACTGTATGGCTACACCTTC
TRBJ1-2 - 14 - TRBV6-1 CASSEDGSNYGYTF TGTGCCAGCAGTGAAGATGGCAGTAACTATGGCTACACCTTC
TRBJ2-7 - 15 TRBD1 TRBV5-1 CASSLGGQVTYEQYF TGCGCCAGCAGCTTGGGGGGACAGGTCACCTACGAGCAGTACTTC
TRBJ2-6 - 16 TRBD1 TRBV19 CASGLTGYTGANVLTF TGTGCCAGTGGGTTGACAGGGTATACTGGGGCCAACGTCCTGACTTTC
TRBJ1-5 - 15 - TRBV30 CAWSVRFGADQPQHF TGTGCCTGGAGTGTACGATTTGGGGCAGATCAGCCCCAGCATTTT
TRBJ1-5 - 13 - TRBV2 CASSPHLNQPQHF TGTGCCAGCAGTCCGCACCTAAATCAGCCCCAGCATTTT
TRBJ1-1 - 15 - TRBV4-1 CASSHTTGLGTEAFF TGCGCCAGCAGCCATACCACAGGGTTGGGCACTGAAGCTTTCTTT
TRBJ1-1 - 12 - TRBV29-1 CSVDRGLAEAFF TGCAGCGTTGATCGGGGACTAGCTGAAGCTTTCTTT
TRBJ2-3 - 18 TRBD2 TRBV2 CASSEGLAGGTSTDTQYF TGTGCCAGCAGTGAGGGACTAGCGGGGGGGACTAGCACAGATACGCAGTATTTT
TRBJ1-2 - 13 - TRBV6-1 CASSGTANYGYTF TGTGCCAGCAGTGGGACAGCTAACTATGGCTACACCTTC
TRBJ2-1 - 15 TRBD2 TRBV5-4 CASSRGGPFYNEQFF TGTGCCAGCAGCCGCGGGGGGCCCTTCTACAATGAGCAGTTCTTC
TRBJ1-2 - 14 - TRBV27 CASRVGGGGYGYTF TGTGCCAGCAGAGTGGGGGGGGGAGGGTATGGCTACACCTTC
TRBJ2-2 - 16 - TRBV19 CASSISWGPNTGELFF TGTGCCAGTAGTATAAGCTGGGGCCCGAACACCGGGGAGCTGTTTTTT
TRBJ1-1 - 13 TRBD1 TRBV30 CACQGAGNTEAFF TGTGCCTGCCAGGGGGCGGGAAACACTGAAGCTTTCTTT
TRBJ2-2 - 14 - TRBV6-1 CASSEARQAGELFF TGTGCCAGCAGTGAGGCCCGACAGGCCGGGGAGCTGTTTTTT
TRBJ2-1 - 16 TRBD1 TRBV27 CASSSPAGRGMNEQFF TGTGCCAGCAGTTCCCCCGCTGGCAGGGGGATGAATGAGCAGTTCTTC
TRBJ1-2 - 14 - TRBV6-5 CASSYSSSNYGYTF TGTGCCAGCAGTTACTCGTCGAGTAACTATGGCTACACCTTC
TRBJ2-7 - 17 - TRBV11-2 CASSLGTPIASAYEQYF TGTGCCAGCAGCCTTGGGACTCCCATAGCATCCGCCTACGAGCAGTACTTC
TRBJ1-2 - 14 TRBD1 TRBV27 CASSDYRGNYGYTF TGTGCCAGCAGTGATTACAGGGGAAACTATGGCTACACCTTC
TRBJ2-3 - 15 TRBD2 TRBV19 CASTLAGGSTDTQYF TGTGCCAGTACCTTAGCGGGGGGAAGCACAGATACGCAGTATTTT
TRBJ1-1 - 17 TRBD1 TRBV11-2 CASSLGGQGMEGTEAFF TGTGCCAGCAGCTTAGGTGGACAGGGAATGGAGGGTACTGAAGCTTTCTTT
TRBJ2-7 - 14 - TRBV28 CASSPLTGTYEQYF TGTGCCAGCAGTCCCTTGACAGGAACCTACGAGCAGTACTTC
TRBJ2-5 - 14 - TRBV7-9 CASSLGGGVETQYF TGTGCCAGCAGCTTAGGCGGAGGGGTCGAGACCCAGTACTTC
TRBJ1-1 - 15 TRBD1 TRBV30 CAWRQGGGRNTEAFF TGTGCCTGGAGACAAGGGGGCGGAAGAAACACTGAAGCTTTCTTT
TRBJ1-6 - 15 TRBD1 TRBV4-1 CASSYGTGNNSPLHF TGCGCCAGCAGCTACGGGACAGGGAATAATTCACCCCTCCACTTT
TRBJ1-2 - 14 - TRBV18 CASSPAGGRSGYTF TGTGCCAGCTCCCCCGCAGGAGGGCGGAGTGGCTACACCTTC
TRBJ2-2 - 15 - TRBV5-4 CASSPLRQSGGELFF TGTGCCAGCAGCCCCCTAAGACAATCAGGGGGGGAGCTGTTTTTT
TRBJ1-2 - 13 - TRBV4-1 CASSDGGAYGYTF TGCGCCAGCAGCGATGGGGGGGCCTATGGCTACACCTTC
TRBJ2-3 once 15 - TRBV4-1 CASSQDHRGTDTQYF TGCGCCAGCAGCCAAGATCATCGGGGCACAGATACGCAGTATTTT
TRBJ2-5 - 15 TRBD1 TRBV6-1 CASSLTGGSRETQYF TGTGCCAGCAGTCTAACAGGGGGTAGTCGGGAGACCCAGTACTTC
TRBJ2-5 - 15 TRBD1 TRBV7-2 CASSLMGQGTETQYF TGTGCCAGCAGCTTAATGGGACAGGGGACGGAGACCCAGTACTTC
TRBJ1-4 - 15 - TRBV9 CASSAGAGGGSELFF TGTGCCAGCAGCGCCGGAGCGGGGGGAGGATCGGAACTGTTTTTT
TRBJ2-3 - 13 - TRBV6-5 CASTRRDTDTQYF TGTGCCAGCACCAGGAGGGACACAGATACGCAGTATTTT
TRBJ1-5 - 13 - TRBV6-5 CASTISYNQPQHF TGTGCCAGCACAATCAGTTACAATCAGCCCCAGCATTTT
TRBJ2-3 - 14 - TRBV19 CASELTRGVDTQYF TGTGCCAGTGAGCTAACCAGGGGTGTGGATACGCAGTATTTT
TRBJ2-7 - 15 TRBD2 TRBV7-8 CASSGQASGGGEQYF TGTGCCAGCAGCGGTCAGGCTAGCGGGGGAGGCGAGCAGTACTTC